This T cell receptor beta chain was found in a study of cytomegalovirus exposure and HLA in healthy donors. This clone was seen only a few times. Its antigen is unknown. This CDR3 spans 14 amino acids. Trimming took 4 bases from V and 4 from J; bases not matched to a gene: 8. Germline V CDR1 and CDR2: SQVTM, ANQGSEA. The primer mix had 60 Vbeta and 13 Jbeta primers. The table came from immunoSEQ multiplex PCR; TCRdb's copy has only in-frame clones and leaves some out. The data hold 95,000 to 100,000 clones, with 9.4% observed a single time. Regarding the study as a whole: A further, later analysis showed that HLA-associated TCR beta chains (compared with equally common others) were more clonally expanded.

Sequenced sample: PBMCs. The rearrangement links TRBV29-1 to TRBJ1-1; 8 bases map to TRBD1. The TCR originated in a man aged 50 to 60 in good health and CMV-seropositive. This chain's CDR3 is CSVGSGGPVTEAFF. The CDR3 DNA reads as TGCAGCGTTGGGTCAGGGGGCCCGGTCACTGAAGCTTTCTTT.